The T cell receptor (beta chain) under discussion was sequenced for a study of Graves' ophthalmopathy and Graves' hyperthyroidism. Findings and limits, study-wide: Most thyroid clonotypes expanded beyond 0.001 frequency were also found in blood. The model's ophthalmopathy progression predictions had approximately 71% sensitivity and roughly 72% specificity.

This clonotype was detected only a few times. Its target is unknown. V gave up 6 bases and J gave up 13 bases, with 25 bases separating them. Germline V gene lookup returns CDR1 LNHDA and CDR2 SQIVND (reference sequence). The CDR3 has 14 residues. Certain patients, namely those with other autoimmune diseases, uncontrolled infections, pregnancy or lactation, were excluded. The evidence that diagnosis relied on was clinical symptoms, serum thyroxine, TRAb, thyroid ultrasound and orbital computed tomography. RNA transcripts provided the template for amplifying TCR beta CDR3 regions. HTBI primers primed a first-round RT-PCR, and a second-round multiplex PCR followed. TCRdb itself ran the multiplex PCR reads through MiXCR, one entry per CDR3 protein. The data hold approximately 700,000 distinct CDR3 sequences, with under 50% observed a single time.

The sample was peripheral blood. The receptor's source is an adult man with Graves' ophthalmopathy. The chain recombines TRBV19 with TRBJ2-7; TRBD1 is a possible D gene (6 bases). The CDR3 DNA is TGTGCCAGTAGGACAAATTCGGACAGCCCATTCCAATACTTC. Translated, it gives CASRTNSDSPFQYF. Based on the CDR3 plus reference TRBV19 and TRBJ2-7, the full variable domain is DGGITQSPKYLFRKEGQNVTLSCEQNLNHDAMYWYRQDPGQGLRLIYYSQIVNDFQKGDIAEGYSVSREKKESFPLTVTSAQKNPTAFYLCASRTNSDSPFQYFGPGTRLTVT.